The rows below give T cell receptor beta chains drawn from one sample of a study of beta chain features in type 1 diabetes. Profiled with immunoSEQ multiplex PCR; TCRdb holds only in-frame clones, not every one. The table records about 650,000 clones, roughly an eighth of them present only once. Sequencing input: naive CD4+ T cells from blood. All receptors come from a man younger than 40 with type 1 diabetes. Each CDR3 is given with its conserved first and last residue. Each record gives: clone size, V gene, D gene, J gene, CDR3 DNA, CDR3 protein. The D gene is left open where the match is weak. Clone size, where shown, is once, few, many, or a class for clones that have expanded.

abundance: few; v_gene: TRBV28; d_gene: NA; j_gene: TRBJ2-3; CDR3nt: TGTGCCAGCAGTTTACGTGGAGATACGCAGTATTTT; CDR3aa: CASSLRGDTQYF
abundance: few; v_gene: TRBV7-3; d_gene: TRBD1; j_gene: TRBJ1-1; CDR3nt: TGTGCCAGCAGCACGGGACAGATGAACACTGAAGCTTTCTTT; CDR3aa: CASSTGQMNTEAFF
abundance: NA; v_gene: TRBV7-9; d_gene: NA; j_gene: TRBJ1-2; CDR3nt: TGTGCCAGCAGCTTATTAGGAAATAATGGCTACACCTTC; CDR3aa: CASSLLGNNGYTF
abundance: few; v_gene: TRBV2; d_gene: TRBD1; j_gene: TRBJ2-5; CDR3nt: TGTGCCAGCGACAGGGCCCAAGAGACCCAGTACTTC; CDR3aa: CASDRAQETQYF
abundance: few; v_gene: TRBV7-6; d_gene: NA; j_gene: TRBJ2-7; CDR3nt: TGTGCCAGCAGCTTAGTTTACGGACAGCCCTACGAGCAGTACTTC; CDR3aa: CASSLVYGQPYEQYF
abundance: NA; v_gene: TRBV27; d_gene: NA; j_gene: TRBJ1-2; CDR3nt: TGTGCCAGCAGTTTATCGTGGGAAGGCTATGGCTACACCTTC; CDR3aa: CASSLSWEGYGYTF
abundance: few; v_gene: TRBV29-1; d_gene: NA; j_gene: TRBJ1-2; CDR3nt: TGCAGCGTTGAAATACAGGCCCACTTAAAGGCTGGCTACACCTTC; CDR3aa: CSVEIQAHLKAGYTF
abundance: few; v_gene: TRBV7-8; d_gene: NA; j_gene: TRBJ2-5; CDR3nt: TGTGCCAGCACCTTGGGGGAGGCGGAGACCCAGTACTTC; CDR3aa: CASTLGEAETQYF
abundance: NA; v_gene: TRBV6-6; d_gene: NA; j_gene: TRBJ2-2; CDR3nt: TGTGCCAGCAGACGGGCTAGCGCCACCGGGGAGCTGTTTTTT; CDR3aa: CASRRASATGELFF
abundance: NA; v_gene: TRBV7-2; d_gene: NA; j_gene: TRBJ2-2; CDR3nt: TGTGCCAGCAGCATCATTAGGAACACCGGGGAGCTGTTTTTT; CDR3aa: CASSIIRNTGELFF
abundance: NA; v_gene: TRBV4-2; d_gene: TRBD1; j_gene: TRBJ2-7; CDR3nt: TGTGCCAGCAGCCAAGATTTGGGGGACAGTAACGAGCAGTACTTC; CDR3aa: CASSQDLGDSNEQYF
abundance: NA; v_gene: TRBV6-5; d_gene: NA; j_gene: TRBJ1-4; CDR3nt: TGTGCCAGCAGTCTCGGGGGGCGGGTTGAAAAACTGTTTTTT; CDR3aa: CASSLGGRVEKLFF
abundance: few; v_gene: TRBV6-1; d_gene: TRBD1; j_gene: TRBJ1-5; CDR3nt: TGTGCCAGCAGGGAGACAGGGGGCCATCAGCCCCAGCATTTT; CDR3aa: CASRETGGHQPQHF
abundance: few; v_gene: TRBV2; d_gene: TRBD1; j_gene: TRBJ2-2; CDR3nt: TGTGCCAGCACTGCAGGGGGCAGAGTCGGGGAGCTGTTTTTT; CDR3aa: CASTAGGRVGELFF
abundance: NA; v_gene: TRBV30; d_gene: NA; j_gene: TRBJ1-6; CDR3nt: TGTGCCTGGAGTACCGGAGGGACGGGAAATTCACCCCTCCACTTT; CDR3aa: CAWSTGGTGNSPLHF
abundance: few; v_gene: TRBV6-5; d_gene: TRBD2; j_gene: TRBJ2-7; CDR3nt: TGTGCCAGCAGTTGGAGCCTAGCGGGGAGCTACGAGCAGTACTTC; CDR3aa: CASSWSLAGSYEQYF
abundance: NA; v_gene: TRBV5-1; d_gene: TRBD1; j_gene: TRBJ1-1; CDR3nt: TGCGCCAGCAGCTTTGGACAGGGGGAAGCTTTCTTT; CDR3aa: CASSFGQGEAFF
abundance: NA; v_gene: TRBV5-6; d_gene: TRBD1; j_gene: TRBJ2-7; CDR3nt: TGTGCCACCTCGGGGGCAGGGGGCTTCTACGAGCAGTACTTC; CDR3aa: CATSGAGGFYEQYF
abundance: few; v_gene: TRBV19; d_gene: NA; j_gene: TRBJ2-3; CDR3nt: TGTGCCAGTAATTTAGGCAGGGGTAACACAGATACGCAGTATTTT; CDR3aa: CASNLGRGNTDTQYF
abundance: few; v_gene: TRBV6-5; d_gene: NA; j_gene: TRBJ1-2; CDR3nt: TGTGCCAGCAGCCAAACCGGGGGCGAGGGATATGGCTACACCTTC; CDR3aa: CASSQTGGEGYGYTF
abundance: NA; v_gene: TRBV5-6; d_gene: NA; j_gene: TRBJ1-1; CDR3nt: TGTGCCAGCAGCCGAGTCACTGAAGCTTTCTTT; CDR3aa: CASSRVTEAFF
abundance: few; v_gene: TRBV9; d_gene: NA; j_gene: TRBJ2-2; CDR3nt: TGTGCCAGCAATATGGCGAACACCGGGGAGCTGTTTTTT; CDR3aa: CASNMANTGELFF
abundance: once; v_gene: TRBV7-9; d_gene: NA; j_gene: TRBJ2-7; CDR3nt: TGTGCCAGCAGCTCCTTTGGCGAGCAGTACTTC; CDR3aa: CASSSFGEQYF
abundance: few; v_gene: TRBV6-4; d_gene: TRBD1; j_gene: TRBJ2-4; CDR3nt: TGTGCCAGCAGCGGGGACAGGGAACTACTAGCCAAAAACATTCAGTACTTC; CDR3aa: CASSGDRELLAKNIQYF
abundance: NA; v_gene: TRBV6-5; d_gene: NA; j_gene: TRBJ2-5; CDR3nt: TGTGCCAGCAGTTACGTCTCGGGAGAGACCCAGTACTTC; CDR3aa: CASSYVSGETQYF
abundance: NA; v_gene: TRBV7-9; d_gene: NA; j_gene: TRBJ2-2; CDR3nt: TGTGCCAGCAGCTTAGTCGGGGAGCTGTTTTTT; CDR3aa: CASSLVGELFF